This T cell receptor (beta chain) was captured in a study of shared clonotypes between healthy human individuals. Overall study: Three plates were used per donor for CD4 naive, three for CD4 memory, two for CD8 naive and one for CD8 memory. Findings and limits, study-wide: The naive CD4 repertoires of several donors were compared, and around 5% of clonotypes were shared.

Several immunoSEQ 96-well plates shared each subset's DNA, each plate a replicate. Under the authors' procedure: Without quality scores, immunoSEQ junctional reads could not be filtered like full-length reads. TCRdb's table, derived via immunoSEQ multiplex PCR, lists solely in-frame clones and lacks some. V and J calls and clone size are those listed in that table; D and trimming were worked out from the DNA. The table shows about 2.4 million clones, with approximately 92% occurring only once. Germline V lookup: CDR1 MNHNS, CDR2 SASEGT. The length of the CDR3 is 14 residues. The V end lost 5 bases, the J end lost 0 bases, and 10 bases lay between the germline ends. Regarding this clone: Its matching antigen is unknown.

Input material: naive CD4+ T cells sorted from blood. As to subset: CD45RA+ positively selected. The origin of this receptor is a young man in good health. The chain joins TRBV6-1 to TRBJ1-2; possibly TRBD1 for D (6 bases). The CDR3 here is CASSTGQTNYGYTF. CDR3 in DNA: TGTGCCAGCAGTACTGGACAGACTAACTATGGCTACACCTTC.